A single sample is the source of the 26 T cell receptor beta chains below, sequenced in a study of spatial heterogeneity in lung cancer. Time point in this sample: sample taken at primary tumor resection. Unsorted tumor, nontumor lung tissue or cryopreserved PBMC supplied the whole RNA. TCRdb used MiXCR to reprocess the 5' RACE reads, holding one entry per CDR3 protein. Of tens of thousands of distinct CDR3 sequences listed, 4% to 6% were seen once; the top ten hold 29%. The specimen was PBMCs, collected at surgery. These receptors were obtained from a female donor with early-stage non-small cell lung cancer.

This clonotype is classed as medium-sized (0.01 to 0.1%). The chain couples TRBV7-8 to TRBJ1-6, with D possibly TRBD1 on 5 matching bases. The CDR3 is 15 amino acids. V shed 7 bases and J shed 2 bases, with 12 bases lying between them. Germline loops: CDR1 SGHVS, CDR2 FQNEAQ. The CDR3 spells CASKTGGTYNSPLHF. DNA of the CDR3: TGTGCCAGCAAGACGGGGGGAACCTATAATTCACCCCTCCACTTT.

The V call is TRBV2, the J call TRBJ1-1, with D tentatively TRBD1 (5 bases). The germline CDR1 and CDR2 sequences are SNHLY and FYNNEI. The CDR3 spans 15 residues. Trimming pared 10 bases from V and 1 base from J, leaving 19 bases between. CDR3 sequence reads: CATTSPQGPNTEAFF. The CDR3 DNA sequence: TGTGCCACCACCTCCCCCCAGGGCCCGAACACTGAAGCTTTCTTT.

This clonotype was counted ten times or more. The chain couples TRBV5-6 to TRBJ1-6; D gene ambiguous. The CDR3 runs to 14 residues. CDR1 and CDR2 (germline): SGHDT, YYEEEE. Trimming shortened V by 3 bases and J by 7 bases, and 11 bases separated the two germline ends. The CDR3 DNA reads TGTGCCAGCAGCTCGAGACATGCCAATTCACCCCTCCACTTT. Translating it yields CASSSRHANSPLHF.

Ten or more counts support this clonotype. The CDR3 DNA reads TGTGCCAGCGGCCCGGTCGGGGGGATAAATGAGCAGTTCTTC. Translated: CASGPVGGINEQFF. V and J are TRBV6-5 and TRBJ2-1, with 7 bases that match TRBD2. V was pared by 8 bases and J by 7 bases, with 11 bases of the junction left unmatched. Germline V gives CDR1 MNHEY, CDR2 SVGAGI. This CDR3 contains 14 residues.

In its sample, this clonotype was seen many times. This chain links TRBV7-9 with TRBJ2-5; perhaps TRBD2 as D (6 bases). Germline loops: CDR1 SEHNR, CDR2 FQNEAQ (reference sequence). The CDR3 has 13 amino acids. V gave up 4 bases and J gave up 7 bases, with 13 bases separating them. In DNA, the CDR3 is TGTGCCAGCAGCTCAGCCGGGCGGGGGACCCAGTACTTC. Translated: CASSSAGRGTQYF. The full variable domain, with the rest looked up from reference TRBV7-9 and TRBJ2-5, is DTGVSQNPRHKITKRGQNVTFRCDPISEHNRLYWYRQTLGQGPEFLTYFQNEAQLEKSRLLSDRFSAERPKGSFSTLEIQRTEQGDSAMYLCASSSAGRGTQYFGPGTRLLVL.

This clonotype was seen a few times. The V call is TRBV5-1, the J call TRBJ2-5, with D perhaps matching TRBD2 (5 bases). Germline values: CDR1 SGHRS, CDR2 YFSETQ. CDR3 length equals 13 residues. Trimming left V 2 bases short and J 3 bases short, with 8 bases between. The CDR3 DNA reads TGCGCCAGCAGCTTCCCAGCGGAAGAGACCCAGTACTTC. This sequence encodes CASSFPAEETQYF.

The CDR3 bases are TGTGCCAGCAGTGAACTCGGTTCTTTTAGCACAGATACGCAGTATTTT. It yields the protein CASSELGSFSTDTQYF. The genes are TRBV6-1 and TRBJ2-3; D call uncertain. This CDR3 is 16 amino acids long. Trimming took off 2 bases at V and 0 bases at J, with 12 bases between the two ends. Per germline, CDR1 MNHNS and CDR2 SASEGT.

This clonotype was counted only a few times. The chain joins TRBV6-5 to TRBJ2-1; TRBD2 matches 14 bases. Looked up from germline, CDR1 is MNHEY and CDR2 is SVGAGI. Trimming removed 2 bases from V and 8 bases from J; junction bases left unmatched: 11. The CDR3 runs to 18 residues. The CDR3 is CASSYRGTSGSVVDEQFF. The CDR3 nucleotides are TGTGCCAGCAGTTACAGAGGGACTAGCGGGAGTGTCGTCGATGAGCAGTTCTTC.

This clonotype was found many times. This chain uses TRBV9 with TRBJ2-7; 11 positions agree with TRBD1. Germline V gives CDR1 SGDLS, CDR2 YYNGEE. With V trimmed by 0 bases and J by 6 bases, 5 bases remained unmatched. The CDR3 consists of 15 residues. CDR3 in amino acids: CASSVGGQGDFEQYF. The DNA of the CDR3 is TGTGCCAGCAGCGTAGGGGGACAGGGGGACTTCGAGCAGTACTTC.

This clonotype was counted at least ten times. The rearrangement links TRBV19 to TRBJ2-1; TRBD2 might be the D (5 bases). V was shortened by 3 bases and J by 9 bases, with 12 bases between the two germline ends. The length of the CDR3 is 13 residues. Germline V CDR1 and CDR2: LNHDA, SQIVND (reference sequence). Here the CDR3 reads CASSISGDGEQFF. The CDR3, as DNA: TGTGCCAGTAGTATTTCCGGGGATGGTGAGCAGTTCTTC. The full variable domain, with the rest looked up from reference TRBV19 and TRBJ2-1, is DGGITQSPKYLFRKEGQNVTLSCEQNLNHDAMYWYRQDPGQGLRLIYYSQIVNDFQKGDIAEGYSVSREKKESFPLTVTSAQKNPTAFYLCASSISGDGEQFFGPGTRLTVL.

This clonotype has only a few counts. Here the CDR3 DNA reads TGCGCCAGCAGCTTCCAGGGGTATAATTCACCCCTCCACTTT. Encoded protein: CASSFQGYNSPLHF. This sequence joins TRBV5-1 and TRBJ1-6, with TRBD1 as a possible D gene (6 bases). The CDR3 runs to 14 residues. Germline V gives CDR1 SGHRS, CDR2 YFSETQ. The germline V and J ends were trimmed by 2 bases and 4 bases, with 7 bases remaining between them.

This clonotype turned up a few times. J is TRBJ2-7 and V is TRBV20-1; TRBD1 matches at 9 bases. Trimming took 4 bases from V and 2 from J; bases not matched to a gene: 6. Germline V lookup: CDR1 DFQATT, CDR2 SNEGSKA (reference sequence). The CDR3 runs 14 residues. CDR3: CSAKSGTGPYEQYF. The CDR3 bases are TGCAGTGCTAAATCCGGGACAGGGCCCTACGAGCAGTACTTC.

This clonotype was seen a handful of times. V and J are TRBV18 and TRBJ2-7, with D unresolved. Looked up from germline, CDR1 is KGHSH and CDR2 is LQKENI. With 9 bases removed from V and 7 bases from J, the gap between germline ends came to 19 bases. This CDR3 is built from 13 residues. In DNA, the CDR3 is TGTGCCAGTAAAATTGGACCCTTCTTTGAGCAGTACTTC. Translated: CASKIGPFFEQYF.

This clonotype was counted many times. This chain connects TRBV20-1 to TRBJ2-7; D remains unclear. V was trimmed by 5 bases and J by 5 bases, leaving 19 bases between them. The CDR3 runs 14 residues. Germline CDR1 is DFQATT and CDR2 is SNEGSKA (reference sequence). CDR3 sequence reads: CSALIGLPSHEQYF. CDR3 coding DNA: TGCAGTGCTCTCATTGGGCTCCCGAGCCACGAGCAGTACTTC.

This clonotype was observed at least ten times. The V call is TRBV28, the J call TRBJ2-5; D gene ambiguous. V gave up 2 bases and J gave up 5 bases, with 12 bases separating them. CDR1 and CDR2 from the germline V gene are MDHEN and SYDVKM. The CDR3 sequence is 14 residues long. The CDR3, as DNA: TGTGCCAGCAGTTTAAGATCGCCCGTGGAGACCCAGTACTTC. The encoded protein is CASSLRSPVETQYF.

On this clonotype: A read error is possible here, since a much larger clone lies one base away. The chain recombines TRBV5-4 with TRBJ2-7; no reliable D call. This CDR3 spans 13 amino acids. Trimming took 1 base from V and 12 from J, leaving 17 bases between them. The germline gives CDR1 SGHNT, CDR2 YYREEE (reference sequence). This CDR3 is CASSLFYEQKRYF. The CDR3 DNA reads as TGTGCCAGCAGCTTGTTTTATGAACAGAAGCGGTACTTC.

This clonotype appeared many times. The V and J genes are TRBV18 and TRBJ1-5; TRBD1 might be the D (5 bases). Germline V gene data show CDR1 as KGHSH and CDR2 as LQKENI. This CDR3 contains 15 residues. Trimming took off 0 bases at V and 4 bases at J, with 10 bases between the two ends. Here the CDR3 reads CASSPPPGGNQPQHF. The CDR3 nucleotides read TGTGCCAGCTCACCACCCCCCGGGGGTAATCAGCCCCAGCATTTT.

The gene calls are TRBV20-1 and TRBJ1-1; D gene unclear. V was shortened by 0 bases and J by 6 bases, with 17 bases between the two germline ends. This CDR3 has 15 residues. Per the germline V gene, CDR1 is DFQATT and CDR2 is SNEGSKA (reference sequence). The DNA for the CDR3 is TGCAGTGCTAGAGAAGATGAGGCAGGTACTTCTGAAGCTTTCTTT. Amino acids: CSAREDEAGTSEAFF.

In this sample, this clonotype turned up many times. This chain links TRBV5-1 with TRBJ2-7; 8 bases match TRBD1. The trim removed 4 bases at V and 0 bases at J, leaving 9 bases unmatched. The CDR3 contains 16 residues. Germline lookup yields CDR1 SGHRS and CDR2 YFSETQ. The DNA of the CDR3 is TGCGCCAGCAGCCAAAGGGACAGGTGGAGCTCCTACGAGCAGTACTTC. It is translated as CASSQRDRWSSYEQYF.

This clonotype showed up many times. J is TRBJ2-2 and V is TRBV6-2 or TRBV6-3, with TRBD2 identical over 9 bases. The ends lost 5 bases at V and 4 bases at J; junction bases unmatched: 5. Germline CDR1 and CDR2: MNHEY and SVGEGT. CDR3 size: 15 residues. This CDR3 is CASSRSGRGTGELFF. The CDR3 DNA follows: TGTGCCAGCAGTCGTAGCGGGAGAGGCACCGGGGAGCTGTTTTTT.

This clonotype was detected many times. The chain recombines TRBV5-1 with TRBJ2-3; 9 positions agree with TRBD2. This CDR3 is 15 amino acids long. Germline assignment: CDR1 SGHRS and CDR2 YFSETQ. V gave up 2 bases and J gave up 5 bases; unmatched junction bases: 6. The CDR3 loop reads CASSFWTSDLDTQYF. The CDR3 DNA follows: TGCGCCAGCAGCTTCTGGACTAGCGACTTAGATACGCAGTATTTT.

This clonotype was detected many times. The chain recombines TRBV2 with TRBJ2-1, with TRBD2 identical over 8 bases. This CDR3 is built from 13 residues. Trimming removed 3 bases from V and 15 bases from J; junction bases left unmatched: 10. Per germline, CDR1 SNHLY and CDR2 FYNNEI. CDR3 nucleotides: TGTGCCAGCAGTGATCCCCCCAGCGGGGGTCTGTTCTTC. As protein: CASSDPPSGGLFF.

This clonotype was detected ten times or more. The CDR3 sequence: CASSQQNRGNTEAFF. The CDR3 DNA sequence: TGCGCCAGCAGCCAACAAAACAGGGGAAACACTGAAGCTTTCTTT. The chain employs TRBV4-1 and TRBJ1-1, with 7 positions matching TRBD1. The V and J ends lost 2 bases and 2 bases, in that order; junction bases with no gene match: 5. This CDR3 region has 15 residues. CDR1 is MGHRA, CDR2 YSYEKL, per germline.

This clonotype was picked up many times. The V gene is TRBV4-3, the J gene TRBJ1-1, with D unresolved. CDR1 is LGHNA and CDR2 is YSLEER in the germline V gene. The CDR3 is made up of 15 amino acids. V was pared by 1 base and J by 1 base, with 10 bases between. As DNA, the CDR3 is TGCGCCAGCAGCCAAGTTGGACCCCAGAACACTGAAGCTTTCTTT. This gives the protein CASSQVGPQNTEAFF.

This clonotype appeared many times. The rearrangement links TRBV11-2 to TRBJ1-1; 8 positions match TRBD1. Losses at the gene ends were 4 bases for V and 1 base for J; bases not matched to a gene: 5. The CDR3 is made up of 15 amino acids. CDR1 SGHAT and CDR2 FQNNGV come from the germline V gene. The CDR3 sequence is CASSWTGTGNTEAFF. DNA of the CDR3: TGTGCCAGCAGCTGGACCGGGACAGGGAACACTGAAGCTTTCTTT.

In this sample, this clonotype turned up a few times. The chain employs TRBV20-1 and TRBJ2-5; the D gene is possibly TRBD2 (6 bases). Trimming removed 3 bases from V and 1 base from J, with 12 bases in between. This CDR3 spans 14 amino acids. The germline V gene encodes CDR1 DFQATT and CDR2 SNEGSKA (reference sequence). The CDR3 region is CSARSRGTQETQYF. The CDR3 DNA follows: TGCAGTGCTAGGAGTCGGGGGACCCAAGAGACCCAGTACTTC.